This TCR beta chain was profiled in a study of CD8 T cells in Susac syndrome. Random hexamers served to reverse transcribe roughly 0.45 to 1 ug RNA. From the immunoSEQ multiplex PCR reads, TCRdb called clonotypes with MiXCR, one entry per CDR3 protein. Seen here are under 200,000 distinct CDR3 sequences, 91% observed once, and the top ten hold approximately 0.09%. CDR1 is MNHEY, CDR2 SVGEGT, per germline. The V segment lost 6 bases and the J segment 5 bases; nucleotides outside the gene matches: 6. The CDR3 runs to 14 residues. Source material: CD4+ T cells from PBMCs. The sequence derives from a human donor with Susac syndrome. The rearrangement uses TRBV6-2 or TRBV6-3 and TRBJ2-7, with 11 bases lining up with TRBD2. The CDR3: CASRKLAGVDEQYF. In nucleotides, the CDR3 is TGTGCCAGCAGAAAACTAGCGGGAGTCGACGAGCAGTACTTC.